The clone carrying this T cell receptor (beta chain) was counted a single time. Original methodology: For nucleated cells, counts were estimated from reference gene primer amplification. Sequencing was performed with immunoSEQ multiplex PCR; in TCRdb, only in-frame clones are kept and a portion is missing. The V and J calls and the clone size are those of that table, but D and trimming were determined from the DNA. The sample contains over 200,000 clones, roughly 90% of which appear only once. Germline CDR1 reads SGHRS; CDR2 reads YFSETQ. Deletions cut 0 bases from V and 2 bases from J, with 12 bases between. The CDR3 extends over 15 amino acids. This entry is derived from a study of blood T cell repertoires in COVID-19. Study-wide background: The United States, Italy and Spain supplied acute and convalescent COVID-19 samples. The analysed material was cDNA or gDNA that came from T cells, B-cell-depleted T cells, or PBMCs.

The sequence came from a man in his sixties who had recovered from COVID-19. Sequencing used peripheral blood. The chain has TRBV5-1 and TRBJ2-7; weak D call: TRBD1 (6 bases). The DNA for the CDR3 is TGCGCCAGCAGCTTGGACGGGACACCACCCTACGAGCAGTACTTC. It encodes CASSLDGTPPYEQYF.